This entry is about one TCR beta chain. Its antigen is unknown. These data belong to a study of cytomegalovirus exposure and HLA in healthy donors. Findings of the study overall: A later analysis linked around 15,000 TCR beta sequences to HLA alleles at 0.05 false discovery rate. As a later analysis revealed, most CMV-associated TCR beta chains appeared HLA-restricted. Researchers counted 164 TCR beta chains as cytomegalovirus-associated. Being productive about 87% or about 30% of the time was typical of most TCR beta V segments in an earlier analysis.

J lost 12 bases, V lost 5 bases, and 7 bases had no gene match. The CDR3 loop spans 13 amino acids. Germline V CDR1 and CDR2: MNHEY, SVGAGI. Researchers ran the PCR with 60 Vbeta and 13 Jbeta primers. The data were produced by immunoSEQ multiplex PCR, yet TCRdb's version contains in-frame clones alone and is incomplete. The sample records about 130,000 clones, more than 75% being singletons. The sequenced sample was PBMCs. J is TRBJ2-6 and V is TRBV6-5, with 7 bases identical to TRBD2. This clonotype was obtained from a middle-aged man in good health and CMV-seronegative. The CDR3 DNA reads TGTGCCAGCAGTCTCCCGGGGGGAGGCGTCCTGACTTTC. It codes for CASSLPGGGVLTF.